What follows are 13 T cell receptor delta chains derived from one specimen sequenced in a study of γδ T cells in repeated Plasmodium falciparum infection. Flow sorting of PBMC yielded separate Vgamma9/Vdelta2+ and Vdelta2-negative gammadelta T cell populations for bulk repertoire analysis. TCRdb reprocessed the multiplex PCR reads through CATT. This sample has approximately 90,000 delta-chain clones; 0.9% to 1% occur once, and the top ten carry more than 9%. Sequenced input: gamma-delta T cells from blood. These receptors came from a pool of human donors (malaria-infected and uninfected, not separated).

This clone was counted only a few times. A far larger clone is one base from this, pointing to a likely read error. Other DNA sequences in this sample translate to the same CDR3. The V and J genes are TRDV2 and TRDJ1, with 13 bases matching TRDD3. As TCRdb names no J gene, one was assigned here on the basis of a DNA match to germline. There are 17 residues in the CDR3. In germline, CDR1 is GEAIGNYY, CDR2 EKD. CDR3: CACDPVLGDTRTDKLIF. The DNA of the CDR3 is TGCGCCTGTGACCCCGTACTGGGGGATACGCGGACCGATAAACTCATCTTT.

The sample holds a few counts of this clone. This DNA's translation differs at residue 15 from TCRdb's protein, which comes from a much larger clone; a read error is likely, and the protein shown is translated from the DNA. The V and J genes are TRDV1 and TRDJ1, with D possibly being TRDD3 (6 bases). No J gene was available from TCRdb, and it was assigned here by a germline match of the DNA. The CDR3 is made up of 21 amino acids. Trimming removed 0 bases at V and 8 bases at J, with 34 bases between. Germline CDR1 is TSWWSYY and CDR2 is QGS. In DNA form, the CDR3 reads TGTGCTCTTGGGGAACTTAATAATATTTATAATCTCCTGGGGAATCGGGAAAAACTCATCTTT. It is translated as CALGELNNIYNLLGNREKLIF.

This clone was detected a few times. TCRdb lists the protein of a much larger clone for this DNA, which differs at residue 4, so this is likely a read error; the protein given here is translated from the DNA itself. This sequence joins TRDV2 and TRDJ1; 7 bases fit TRDD3. The J gene is absent in TCRdb and was assigned here via DNA matching to germline. J lost 3 bases, V lost 5 bases, and 20 bases had no gene match. The germline CDR1 and CDR2 sequences are GEAIGNYY and EKD. The CDR3 contains 18 residues. CDR3 nucleotides: TGTGCCTGTGTCACGATTTCAATGGGGGAAAAAGGATCCGATAAACTCATCTTT. It codes for CACVTISMGEKGSDKLIF.

This clone came up a few times. It differs at one base from a far larger clone, so likely a read error. Different DNA sequences within this sample yield the same CDR3. This sequence joins TRDV2 and TRDJ2, with 11 bases that match TRDD3. The J segment lost 2 bases and the V segment lost 4 bases, leaving 8 bases of the junction unmatched. The CDR3 extends over 17 amino acids. Germline CDR1 and CDR2: GEAIGNYY and EKD. The CDR3 DNA sequence: TGTGCCTGTGATGTCGACTGGGGGATAAGGTTGACAGCACAACTCTTCTTT. It specifies CACDVDWGIRLTAQLFF.

Turning to this clone: The protein in TCRdb stems from a much larger clone and differs at residue 11 from this DNA's translation, likely a read error; here the protein is translated from the DNA. The chain couples TRDV2 to TRDJ1, with 7 bases that match TRDD3. Matching the DNA to germline supplied the J gene, which TCRdb does not give. After removal of 5 bases from V and 2 bases from J, the junction contained 22 bases not matched to a gene. The CDR3 runs to 19 residues. Germline V gives CDR1 GEAIGNYY, CDR2 EKD. This chain's CDR3 is CACAGLPQGDASLTDKLIF. The CDR3 nucleotides read TGTGCCTGTGCAGGCCTACCTCAGGGGGATGCGTCACTTACCGATAAACTCATCTTT.

This clone ranks as medium-sized. Other DNA variants within this sample encode the same CDR3. J is TRDJ1 and V is TRDV2; D is possibly TRDD3 (6 bases). Per germline, CDR1 GEAIGNYY and CDR2 EKD. CDR3 length equals 16 residues. V was pared by 3 bases and J by 8 bases, with 24 bases between. Here the CDR3 reads CACDHILSPGLGKLIF. The CDR3 DNA sequence: TGTGCCTGTGACCACATTTTATCCCCGGGGCTGGGGAAACTCATCTTT.

At least ten counts were recorded for this clone. This likely came from a read error, as a far larger clone is one base away. The same CDR3 can be traced to other DNA sequences in this sample. For the V gene the call is TRDV1; the J gene has no call; no check of the table's D call, TRDD3, against the DNA was made. The CDR3 length is 17 residues. Germline-derived CDR1 and CDR2 are TSWWSYY and QGS. CDR3 sequence: CALGDHSCYWGVRQLIF. The DNA of the CDR3 is TGTGCTCTTGGGGATCATTCTTGTTACTGGGGGGTCCGGCAGCTCATCTTT.

Worth noting for this clone: The mismatch at residues 6 and 14 between this DNA's translation and the TCRdb protein of a much larger clone likely reflects a read error; the protein shown is translated from the DNA. The J gene is TRDJ1, the V gene TRDV1, with D maybe TRDD2 (5 bases). Germline-derived CDR1 and CDR2 are TSWWSYY and QGS. The CDR3 spans 18 residues. CDR3 in amino acids: CALGDSPPFPGRTGKLIF. The CDR3 DNA reads as TGTGCTCTTGGGGACTCTCCACCGTTTCCTGGTCGAACCGGTAAACTCATCTTT.

This clone has a count of ten or more. TCRdb assigns this DNA the protein of a much larger clone, which departs from its translation at residue 4; this likely reflects a read error, and the protein shown comes from translating the DNA. The J gene is TRDJ1, the V gene TRDV2; TRDD3 matches at 8 bases. TCRdb records no J gene; here it was assigned by comparing the DNA to germline. CDR1 GEAIGNYY and CDR2 EKD come from the germline V gene. The CDR3 runs to 15 residues. CDR3 sequence: CACGTLVLGENKLIF. In nucleotides, the CDR3 is TGTGCCTGTGGCACCCTAGTCCTGGGGGAAAATAAACTCATCTTT.

As regards this clone: TCRdb records a much larger clone's protein for this DNA, with a difference at residue 3 that likely arises from a read error; the protein given is the translation of the DNA. CDR3 region: CAPWEPGLLGDKTDKLIF. CDR3 DNA: TGTGCTCCTTGGGAACCCGGCTTACTGGGGGATAAAACCGATAAACTCATCTTT. The V gene is TRDV1, the J gene TRDJ1, with TRDD3 matching 11 bases. Here the J gene came from matching the DNA to germline, since TCRdb omits it. Trimming took 10 bases from V and 2 from J; bases not matched to a gene: 18. CDR3 size: 18 residues. CDR1 is TSWWSYY, CDR2 QGS, per germline.

On this clone: The protein TCRdb lists belongs to a much larger clone and differs from this DNA's translation at residue 21, which points to a read error; the protein shown is made from the DNA. The V gene is listed as TRDV1; no J gene was called; whether TRDD3, the table's D call, matches the DNA was not checked. CDR1 is TSWWSYY and CDR2 is QGS in the germline V gene. This CDR3 contains 23 residues. CDR3 bases: TGTGCTCTTGGGGACCCGACCCCATCCCGTACTGGGGGATACGCGGGGTACACCGATAAACCCATCTTT. Translating it yields CALGDPTPSRTGGYAGYTDKPIF.

Notes on this clone: The TCRdb record carries a much larger clone's protein, which differs from this DNA's translation at residue 3; a read error is the likely cause, and the protein listed here is the DNA translation. CDR3 DNA: TGTGCCTATGACCGAGTCAACAAACTCATCTTT. Protein product: CAYDRVNKLIF. The J gene is TRDJ1, the V gene TRDV2; the D is unclear. TCRdb records no J gene; here it was assigned by comparing the DNA to germline. The CDR3 spans 11 residues. Looked up from germline, CDR1 is GEAIGNYY and CDR2 is EKD.

This clone was counted only a few times. This DNA translates differently at residue 13 from the TCRdb protein, which is that of a much larger clone; a read error is likely, and the protein shown is the DNA's own translation. The chain recombines TRDV2 with TRDJ1, with 9 bases identical to TRDD3. The ends lost 5 bases at V and 1 base at J; junction bases unmatched: 31. The CDR3 is 23 amino acids. CDR1 and CDR2 (germline): GEAIGNYY, EKD. The CDR3 sequence is CACGKHFLMRGIHSRGCTDKLIF. In DNA, the CDR3 is TGTGCCTGTGGCAAACACTTCCTAATGAGGGGGATACACTCCCGGGGTTGCACCGATAAACTCATCTTT.